This T cell receptor beta chain is from a study of sequential checkpoint blockade in melanoma. The CDR3 is 16 amino acids. The trim removed 5 bases at V and 4 bases at J, leaving 6 bases unmatched. Germline lookup yields CDR1 SGHNT and CDR2 YENEEA. Data came from immunoSEQ multiplex PCR; TCRdb stores just in-frame clones and leaves some out. The profile covers fewer than 6,500 clones, with around a fifth appearing a single time and about 10% taken by the ten largest. This clone was seen ten or more times. Indicated treatment: randomized to nivolumab then ipilimumab (arm A) or the reverse (arm B). The sample was tumor tissue (inferred from file names), taken from a patient given nivolumab and ipilimumab in sequence. V gene TRBV11-3 combines with J gene TRBJ2-1; 12 bases align to TRBD2. This TCR was sampled from a human donor with melanoma. The CDR3 nucleotides read TGTGCCAGCAGCCTTTCGACTAGCGGGGGTTACAATGAGCAGTTCTTC. It yields the protein CASSLSTSGGYNEQFF.